Listed below are T cell receptor beta chains from one sample, sequenced in a study of early T cells in non-severe SARS-CoV-2 infection. TCRdb re-derived calls from the 5' RACE reads in MiXCR, one entry per CDR3 protein. The table has over 30,000 distinct CDR3 sequences, roughly 7.1% seen once. This sample comprised whole blood, obtained at baseline. Source of these receptors: an adult who was a healthcare worker with PCR-confirmed SARS-CoV-2 infection or an uninfected control (not recorded which). Both conserved end residues are part of each CDR3. The order of the fields is D gene, CDR3 length, clone size, V gene, J gene, CDR3 DNA, CDR3 protein. A D gene is named only where the DNA matches it firmly. Rows may omit the clone size; those that give it use once, few, many or a size class.

>NA|13|few|TRBV10-3|TRBJ1-3
TGTGCCATCAATCAAGGGTCTGAAAACACCATATATTTT
CAINQGSENTIYF
>TRBD2|19|many|TRBV6-6|TRBJ2-6
TGTGCCAGCAGTTACCTTTTGGGACTAGTACTCTCTGGGGCCAACGTCCTGACTTTC
CASSYLLGLVLSGANVLTF
>NA|20|many|TRBV21-1|TRBJ1-4
TGTGCCAGCAGCAAAACCCGGTTCCCGCAGAACTTTGCAACTAATGAAAAACTGTTTTTT
CASSKTRFPQNFATNEKLFF
>TRBD2|15|many|TRBV7-9|TRBJ2-1
TGTGCCAGCAGCTTAACGAGCGGGAGTGCCCATGAGCAGTTCTTC
CASSLTSGSAHEQFF
>NA|12|few|TRBV5-1|TRBJ2-1
TGCGCCAGCAGCTTTGGATCGGTTGAGCAGTTCTTC
CASSFGSVEQFF
>TRBD2|17|NA|TRBV7-9|TRBJ2-3
TGTGCCAGCAGCTTAGCGTGGAGGGAGGGCTTCGCAGATACGCAGTATTTT
CASSLAWREGFADTQYF
>NA|14|NA|TRBV4-3|TRBJ2-7
TGCGCCAGCAGCCAAGGGTTTGTAGGGTACGAGCAGTACTTC
CASSQGFVGYEQYF
>NA|15|many|TRBV7-3|TRBJ1-5
TGTGCCAGCAGCCCCCAACAGGGAGACAATCAGCCCCAGCATTTT
CASSPQQGDNQPQHF
>TRBD2|14|NA|TRBV14|TRBJ2-3
TGTGCCAGCAGCTCGGGAGGTTGGTCAGATACGCAGTATTTT
CASSSGGWSDTQYF
>TRBD1|14|many|TRBV7-2|TRBJ2-1
TGTGCCAGCAGCTGGGGACAGGGGGATGGTGAGCAGTTCTTC
CASSWGQGDGEQFF
>NA|14|many|TRBV29-1|TRBJ1-3
TGCAGCGTTGAAGCTCGGGGTAGTGGAAACACCATATATTTT
CSVEARGSGNTIYF
>TRBD1|16|few|TRBV12-3/TRBV12-4|TRBJ2-3
TGTGCCAGCAGTATCCTCCGGGACAGGGGGGGAGATACGCAGTATTTT
CASSILRDRGGDTQYF
>NA|13|few|TRBV20-1|TRBJ2-1
TGCAGTGCTAGGTCGGCCAGTTACAATGAGCAGTTCTTC
CSARSASYNEQFF
>TRBD1|14|NA|TRBV12-3/TRBV12-4|TRBJ1-1
TGTGCCAGCAGTTTCCAGGGGGAGAACACTGAAGCTTTCTTT
CASSFQGENTEAFF
>TRBD2|18|many|TRBV12-3/TRBV12-4|TRBJ2-6
TGTGCCAGCAGCTGGACTAGCGGGAGGGCCGCTGGGGCCAACGTCCTGACTTTC
CASSWTSGRAAGANVLTF
>TRBD1|17|many|TRBV3-1|TRBJ2-7
TGTGCCAGCAGTGCCGACACTTCCGGGACAGGGTCCTACGAGCAGTACTTC
CASSADTSGTGSYEQYF
>TRBD1|13|NA|TRBV24-1|TRBJ2-3
TGTGCCACCACGGCCTACAGGGGAGATACGCAGTATTTT
CATTAYRGDTQYF
>TRBD1|15|many|TRBV7-2|TRBJ2-1
TGTGCCAGCAGCTCCCCCGGGACAGTCAACAATGAGCAGTTCTTC
CASSSPGTVNNEQFF
>TRBD1|15|few|TRBV5-4|TRBJ2-3
TGTGCCAGCAGCTTGGATTCCAGGGGGCCAGATACGCAGTATTTT
CASSLDSRGPDTQYF
>TRBD1|14|many|TRBV12-3/TRBV12-4|TRBJ2-1
TGTGCCAGCAGTTGGGACAGAAAAAACAATGAGCAGTTCTTC
CASSWDRKNNEQFF
>TRBD2|15|many|TRBV7-9|TRBJ2-1
TGTGCCAGCAGCTTAGTACTAGCGACCTACAATGAGCAGTTCTTC
CASSLVLATYNEQFF
>NA|13|many|TRBV6-2/TRBV6-3|TRBJ2-2
TGTGCCAGCAGCCCTCAGCGGACCGGGGAGCTGTTTTTT
CASSPQRTGELFF
>NA|16|many|TRBV5-4|TRBJ1-2
TGTGCCAGCAGCCTGGCAGGCTACAGGGAATCCTATGGCTACACCTTC
CASSLAGYRESYGYTF
>NA|15|few|TRBV7-9|TRBJ2-1
TGTGCCAGCAGAGCCTGGGGGGCGACCTACAATGAGCAGTTCTTC
CASRAWGATYNEQFF
>NA|14|NA|TRBV4-3|TRBJ2-7
TGCGCCAGCAGCCCCGCGGCCGGATCCTACGAGCAGTACTTC
CASSPAAGSYEQYF